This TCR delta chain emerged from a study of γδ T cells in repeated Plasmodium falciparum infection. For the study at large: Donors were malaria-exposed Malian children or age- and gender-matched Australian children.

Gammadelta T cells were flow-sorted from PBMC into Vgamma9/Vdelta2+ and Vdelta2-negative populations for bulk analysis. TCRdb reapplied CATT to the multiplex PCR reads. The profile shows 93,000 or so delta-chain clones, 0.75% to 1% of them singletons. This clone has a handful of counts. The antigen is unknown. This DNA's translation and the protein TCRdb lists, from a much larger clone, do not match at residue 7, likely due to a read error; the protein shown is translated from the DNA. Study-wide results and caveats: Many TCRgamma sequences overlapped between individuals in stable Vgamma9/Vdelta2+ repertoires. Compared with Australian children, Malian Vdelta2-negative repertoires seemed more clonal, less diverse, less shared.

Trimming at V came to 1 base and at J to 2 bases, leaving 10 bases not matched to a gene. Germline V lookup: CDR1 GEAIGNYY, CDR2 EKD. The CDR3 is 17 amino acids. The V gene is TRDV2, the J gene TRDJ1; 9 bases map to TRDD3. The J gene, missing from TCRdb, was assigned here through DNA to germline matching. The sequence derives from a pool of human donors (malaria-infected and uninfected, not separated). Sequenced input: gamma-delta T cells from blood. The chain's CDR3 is CACDTLGTGGETDKLIF. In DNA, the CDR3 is TGTGCCTGTGACACTCTGGGTACTGGGGGAGAAACCGATAAACTCATCTTT.